This entry lists 3 T cell receptor beta chains sequenced from one sample in a study of blood T cell repertoires in COVID-19. Produced via immunoSEQ multiplex PCR; TCRdb's table is partial and in-frame only. Among about 140,000 clones listed, around nine tenths were seen once. The sample taken for sequencing was peripheral blood. Receptors were obtained from a man aged 50-59 years with active or convalescent COVID-19.

The chain combines TRBV10-3 with TRBJ2-7; 10 nucleotides agree with TRBD1. CDR1 and CDR2 from the germline V gene are ENHRY and SYGVKD. This CDR3 region has 17 residues. Trimming cost V 7 bases and J 0 bases; bases outside gene matches: 12. CDR3: CAIKGGRQGAGSYEQYF. In DNA, the CDR3 is TGTGCCATCAAGGGTGGTCGACAGGGGGCAGGCTCCTACGAGCAGTACTTC.

This chain connects TRBV18 to TRBJ1-1; tentative D call: TRBD1 (5 bases). The CDR3 is made up of 12 amino acids. Germline loops: CDR1 KGHSH, CDR2 LQKENI. V gave up 3 bases and J gave up 6 bases, with 8 bases separating them. The CDR3 DNA reads as TGTGCCAGCTCACCGGGGGGGGCTGAAGCTTTCTTT. Translating gives CASSPGGAEAFF.

The table lists this clone with a few counts. This chain uses TRBV6-5 with TRBJ1-6; D gene uncertain. The CDR3 is made up of 13 amino acids. V gave up 7 bases and J gave up 4 bases, with 8 bases separating them. The germline CDR1 and CDR2 sequences are MNHEY and SVGAGI. As DNA, the CDR3 is TGTGCCAGCAACAGAAATTATAATTCACCCCTCCACTTT. Encoded protein: CASNRNYNSPLHF.